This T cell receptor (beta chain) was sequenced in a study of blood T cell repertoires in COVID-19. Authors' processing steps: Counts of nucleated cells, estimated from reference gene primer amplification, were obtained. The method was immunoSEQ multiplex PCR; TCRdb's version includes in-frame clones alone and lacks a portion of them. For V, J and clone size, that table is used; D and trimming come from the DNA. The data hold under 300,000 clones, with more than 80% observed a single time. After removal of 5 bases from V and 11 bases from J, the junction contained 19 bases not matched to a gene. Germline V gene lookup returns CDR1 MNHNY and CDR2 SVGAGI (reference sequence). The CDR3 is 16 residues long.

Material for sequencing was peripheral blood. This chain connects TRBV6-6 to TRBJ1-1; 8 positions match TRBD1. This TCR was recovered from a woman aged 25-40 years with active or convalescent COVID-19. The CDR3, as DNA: TGTGCCAGCAGTCCCCGGGCAGGGGGCGCGGGTGGCTCGGCTTTCTTT. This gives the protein CASSPRAGGAGGSAFF.